This T cell receptor (beta chain) was documented in a study of a mutant IDH1 vaccine in newly diagnosed glioma. The wider study: The study held visit V12 at week 35 and visit V13 at week 47.

Sample time point: week 35, safety follow-up. A 20-mer mutant IDH1 peptide at 300 ug was injected subcutaneously with topical imiquimod. Using immunoSEQ multiplex PCR, the repertoire was profiled, and TCRdb retains in-frame clones only, with some absent. In the table there are some 45,000 clones, roughly 84% of which are singletons. As regards this clone: Its target is not known.

Trimming shortened V by 5 bases and J by 4 bases, and 14 bases separated the two germline ends. The length of the CDR3 is 15 residues. From germline, CDR1 is SNHLY and CDR2 FYNNEI. The gene calls are TRBV2 and TRBJ1-4; no clear D gene. The sequences come from PBMCs, collected from a glioma patient whose treatment included an IDH1 peptide vaccine. The sequence came from a woman aged 45-60 years with glioma. The CDR3 nucleotides are TGTGCCAGCAGTATCCGGCCAGGAGATAATGAAAAACTGTTTTTT. It encodes CASSIRPGDNEKLFF.